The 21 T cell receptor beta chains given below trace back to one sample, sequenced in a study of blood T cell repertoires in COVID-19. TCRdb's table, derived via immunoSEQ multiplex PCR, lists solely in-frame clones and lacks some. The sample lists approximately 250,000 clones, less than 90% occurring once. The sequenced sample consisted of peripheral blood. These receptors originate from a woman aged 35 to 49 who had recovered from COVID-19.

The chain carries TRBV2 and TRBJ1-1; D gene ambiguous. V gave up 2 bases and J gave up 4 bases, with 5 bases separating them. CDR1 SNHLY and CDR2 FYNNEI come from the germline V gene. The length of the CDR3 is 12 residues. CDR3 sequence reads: CASSEFLTEAFF. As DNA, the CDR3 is TGTGCCAGCAGTGAATTTCTCACTGAAGCTTTCTTT.

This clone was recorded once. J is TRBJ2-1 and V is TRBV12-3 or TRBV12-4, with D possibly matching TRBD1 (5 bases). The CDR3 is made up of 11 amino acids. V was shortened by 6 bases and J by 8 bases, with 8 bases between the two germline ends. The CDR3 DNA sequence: TGTGCCAGCAGCTTCAGGGATGAGCAGTTCTTC. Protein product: CASSFRDEQFF.

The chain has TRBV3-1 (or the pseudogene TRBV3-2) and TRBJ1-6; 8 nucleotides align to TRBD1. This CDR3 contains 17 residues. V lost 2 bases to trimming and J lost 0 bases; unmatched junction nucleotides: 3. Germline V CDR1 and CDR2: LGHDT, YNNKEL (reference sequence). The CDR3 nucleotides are TGTGCCAGCAGCCAACGACAGGGGAGCTCCTATAATTCACCCCTCCACTTT. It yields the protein CASSQRQGSSYNSPLHF.

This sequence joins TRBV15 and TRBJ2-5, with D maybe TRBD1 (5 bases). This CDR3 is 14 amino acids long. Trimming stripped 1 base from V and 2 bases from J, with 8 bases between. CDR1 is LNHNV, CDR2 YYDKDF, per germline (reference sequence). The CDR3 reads CATSRGQGQETQYF. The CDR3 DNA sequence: TGTGCCACCAGCAGAGGCCAGGGTCAAGAGACCCAGTACTTC.

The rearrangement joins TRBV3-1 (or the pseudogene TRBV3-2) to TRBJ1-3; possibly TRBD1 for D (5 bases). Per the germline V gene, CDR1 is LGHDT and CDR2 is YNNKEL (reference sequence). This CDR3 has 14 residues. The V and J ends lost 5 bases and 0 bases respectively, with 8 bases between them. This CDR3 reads CASSSGNSGNTIYF. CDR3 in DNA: TGTGCCAGCAGCTCAGGGAACTCTGGAAACACCATATATTTT.

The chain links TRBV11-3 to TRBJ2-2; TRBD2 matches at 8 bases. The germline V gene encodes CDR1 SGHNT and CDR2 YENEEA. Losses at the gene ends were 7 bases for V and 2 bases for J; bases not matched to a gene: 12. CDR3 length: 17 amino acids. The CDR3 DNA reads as TGTGCCAGCACCCTAAACGTCGGGGGGGCAAACACCGGGGAGCTGTTTTTT. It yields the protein CASTLNVGGANTGELFF.

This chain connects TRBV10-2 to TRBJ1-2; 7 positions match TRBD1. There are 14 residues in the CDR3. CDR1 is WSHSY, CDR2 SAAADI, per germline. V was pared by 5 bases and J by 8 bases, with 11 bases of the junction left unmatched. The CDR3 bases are TGCGCCAGCAGTCCGGACAGGAGCTATGGCGGCTACACCTTC. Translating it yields CASSPDRSYGGYTF.

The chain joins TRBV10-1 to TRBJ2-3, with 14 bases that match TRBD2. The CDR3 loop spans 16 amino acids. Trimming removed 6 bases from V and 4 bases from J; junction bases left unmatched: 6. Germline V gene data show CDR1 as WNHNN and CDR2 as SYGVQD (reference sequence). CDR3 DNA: TGCGCCAGCAGCCCCCGGACTAGCGGGGGGCCAGATACGCAGTATTTT. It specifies CASSPRTSGGPDTQYF.

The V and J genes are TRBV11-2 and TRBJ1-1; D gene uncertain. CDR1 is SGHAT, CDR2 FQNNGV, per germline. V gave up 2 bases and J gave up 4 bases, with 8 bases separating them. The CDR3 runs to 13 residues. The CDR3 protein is CASSLRLLTEAFF. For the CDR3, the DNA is TGTGCCAGCAGCTTAAGACTACTCACTGAAGCTTTCTTT.

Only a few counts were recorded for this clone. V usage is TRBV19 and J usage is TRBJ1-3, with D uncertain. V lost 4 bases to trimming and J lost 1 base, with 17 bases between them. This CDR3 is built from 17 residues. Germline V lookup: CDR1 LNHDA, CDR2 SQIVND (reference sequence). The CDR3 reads CASSTRGPRVSGNTIYF. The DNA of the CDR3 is TGTGCCAGTAGTACCCGAGGGCCCCGAGTTTCTGGAAACACCATATATTTT.

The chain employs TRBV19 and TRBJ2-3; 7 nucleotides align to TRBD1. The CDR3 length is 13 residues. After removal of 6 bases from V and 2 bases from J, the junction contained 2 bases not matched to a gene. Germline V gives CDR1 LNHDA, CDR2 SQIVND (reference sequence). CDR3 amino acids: CASRGQFTDTQYF. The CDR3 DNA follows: TGTGCCAGTAGGGGACAGTTCACAGATACGCAGTATTTT.

As DNA, the CDR3 is TGTGCCACCAGTGATCCTACAGGACCCGGCGGAGCTTTCTTT. Protein product: CATSDPTGPGGAFF. V usage is TRBV24-1 and J usage is TRBJ1-1, with a possible D match to TRBD1 (5 bases). The CDR3 extends over 14 amino acids. Trimming removed 3 bases at V and 10 bases at J, with 17 bases between. Germline V gene sequence: CDR1 KGHDR, CDR2 SFDVKD.

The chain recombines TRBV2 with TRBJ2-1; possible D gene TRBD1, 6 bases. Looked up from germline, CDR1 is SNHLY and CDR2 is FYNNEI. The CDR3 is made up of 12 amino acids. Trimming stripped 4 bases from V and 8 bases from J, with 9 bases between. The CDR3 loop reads CASSGQGHEQFF. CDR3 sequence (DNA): TGTGCCAGCAGTGGTCAGGGGCATGAGCAGTTCTTC. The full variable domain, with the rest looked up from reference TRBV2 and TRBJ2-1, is EPEVTQTPSHQVTQMGQEVILRCVPISNHLYFYWYRQILGQKVEFLVSFYNNEISEKSEIFDDQFSVERPDGSNFTLKIRSTKLEDSAMYFCASSGQGHEQFFGPGTRLTVL.

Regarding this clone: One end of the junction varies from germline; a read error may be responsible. The CDR3 spells CASRQGVSSYNSPLHF. DNA for the CDR3: TGTGCCAGCAGACAAGGAGTAAGCTCCTATAATTCACCCCTCCACTTT. The V and J genes are TRBV3-1 (or the pseudogene TRBV3-2) and TRBJ1-6, with no clear D. Germline CDR1 is LGHDT and CDR2 is YNNKEL (reference sequence). The CDR3 contains 16 residues.

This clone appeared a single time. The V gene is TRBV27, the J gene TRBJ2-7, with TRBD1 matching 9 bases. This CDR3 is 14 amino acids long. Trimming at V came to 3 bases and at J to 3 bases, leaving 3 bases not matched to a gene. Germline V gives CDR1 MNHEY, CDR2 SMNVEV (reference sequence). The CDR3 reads CASSLTGGFYEQYF. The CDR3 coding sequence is TGTGCCAGCAGTTTGACAGGGGGGTTCTACGAGCAGTACTTC.

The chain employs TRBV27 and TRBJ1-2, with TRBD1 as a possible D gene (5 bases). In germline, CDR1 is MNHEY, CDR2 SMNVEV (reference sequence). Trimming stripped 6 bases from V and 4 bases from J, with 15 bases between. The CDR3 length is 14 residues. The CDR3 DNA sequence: TGTGCCAGCAGCAGGGACGGGGGTATCTATGGCTACACCTTC. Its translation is CASSRDGGIYGYTF.

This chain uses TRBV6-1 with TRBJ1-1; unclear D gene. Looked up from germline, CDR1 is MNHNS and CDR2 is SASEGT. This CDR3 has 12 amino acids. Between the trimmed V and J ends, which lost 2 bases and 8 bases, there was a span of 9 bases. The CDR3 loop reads CASSELGREAFF. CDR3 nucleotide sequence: TGTGCCAGCAGTGAACTAGGCCGCGAAGCTTTCTTT.

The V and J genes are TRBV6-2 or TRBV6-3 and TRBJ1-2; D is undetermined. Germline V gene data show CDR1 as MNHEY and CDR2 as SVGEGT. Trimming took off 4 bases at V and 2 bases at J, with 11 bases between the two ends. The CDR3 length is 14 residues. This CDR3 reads CASSLGGPNYGYTF. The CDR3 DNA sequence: TGTGCCAGCAGTTTGGGCGGGCCAAACTATGGCTACACCTTC.

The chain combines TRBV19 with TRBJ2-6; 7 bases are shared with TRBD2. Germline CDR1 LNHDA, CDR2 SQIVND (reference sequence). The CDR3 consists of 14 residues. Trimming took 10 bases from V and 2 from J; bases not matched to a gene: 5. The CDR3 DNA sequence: TGTGCCACCGGCGGGGGAACTGGGGCCAACGTCCTGACTTTC. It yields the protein CATGGGTGANVLTF.

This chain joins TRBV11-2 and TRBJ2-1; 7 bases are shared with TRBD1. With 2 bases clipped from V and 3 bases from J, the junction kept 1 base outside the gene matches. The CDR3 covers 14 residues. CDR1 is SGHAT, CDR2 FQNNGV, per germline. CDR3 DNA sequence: TGTGCCAGCAGCTTAAGGGACAGCTACAATGAGCAGTTCTTC. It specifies CASSLRDSYNEQFF.

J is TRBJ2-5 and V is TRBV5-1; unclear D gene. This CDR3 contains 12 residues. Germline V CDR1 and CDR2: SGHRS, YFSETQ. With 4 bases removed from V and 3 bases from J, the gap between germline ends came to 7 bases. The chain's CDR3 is CASSPEEETQYF. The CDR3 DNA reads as TGCGCCAGCAGCCCCGAGGAAGAGACCCAGTACTTC.